Presented here are 27 T cell receptor beta chains from one specimen sequenced in a study of shared clonotypes between healthy human individuals (dated by TCRdb to between 2020 and 2021). Library creation used the immunoSEQ multiplex PCR assay. TCRdb re-hosts the immuneACCESS table, in-frame sequences only. Its copies lack some clones; in the studies checked, an unresolved V gene accounts for under half of them, and the cause for the rest is not known. The sample table shows a few hundred thousand clones, and more than 70% are seen once. The ten biggest clones cover about 11% of the sample. The sequencing sample was made of PBMCs. These receptors all stem from a woman between 35 and 50 years old in good health. Some clones in this sample may be carry-over from other donors' samples.

V and J are TRBV7-2 and TRBJ2-3; D gene ambiguous. There are 12 residues in the CDR3. Trimming cost V 4 bases and J 4 bases, with 6 bases left between them. Germline-derived CDR1 and CDR2 are SGHTA and FQGNSA. In DNA, the CDR3 is TGTGCCAGCAGCTCCCTGCCAGATACGCAGTATTTT. As protein: CASSSLPDTQYF.

This clone was counted many times. Other DNA sequences of this sample code for an identical CDR3. The V and J genes are TRBV4-2 and TRBJ1-5, with TRBD1 identical over 7 bases. CDR1 and CDR2 (germline): LGHNA, YNFKEQ. There are 15 residues in the CDR3. Unmatched junction bases numbered 6, after V lost 4 bases and J lost 3 bases. Here the CDR3 reads CASSRGGEVNQPQHF. The DNA of the CDR3 is TGTGCCAGCAGCCGAGGGGGCGAAGTCAATCAGCCCCAGCATTTT.

V usage is TRBV10-1 and J usage is TRBJ2-2; no firm D call. The V gene's germline CDR1 is WNHNN and CDR2 SYGVQD (reference sequence). V was shortened by 2 bases and J by 5 bases, with 9 bases between the two germline ends. The CDR3 contains 14 residues. This CDR3 is CASSEPATTGELFF. The CDR3 DNA is TGCGCCAGCAGTGAGCCTGCTACGACCGGGGAGCTGTTTTTT.

The V and J genes are TRBV10-3 and TRBJ2-7; 7 bases fit TRBD1. CDR1 is ENHRY, CDR2 SYGVKD, per germline. The CDR3 is 12 residues long. The junction had 3 bases not matched to a gene; V was cut back by 5 bases and J by 5 bases. CDR3 loop: CAISPGQDEQYF. The CDR3 DNA is TGTGCCATCAGTCCAGGACAGGACGAGCAGTACTTC.

This rearrangement joins TRBV30 to TRBJ2-7, with 11 bases matching TRBD2. The CDR3 sequence is 16 residues long. Germline V lookup: CDR1 GTSNPN, CDR2 SVGIG (reference sequence). V trimming: 2 bases; J trimming: 5 bases; junction bases outside the gene matches: 11. The CDR3 spells CAWSRGLAGGPDEQYF. For the CDR3, the DNA is TGTGCCTGGAGTAGGGGGCTAGCGGGAGGCCCTGACGAGCAGTACTTC.

The chain's CDR3 is CASRFQGLAGTGELFF. The CDR3 DNA follows: TGTGCCAGCAGATTCCAGGGACTAGCCGGCACCGGGGAGCTGTTTTTT. The J gene is TRBJ2-2, the V gene TRBV7-2, with 9 bases matching TRBD2. CDR1 SGHTA and CDR2 FQGNSA come from the germline V gene. The junction had 9 bases not matched to a gene; V was cut back by 6 bases and J by 4 bases. The CDR3 is 16 residues long.

A few counts support this clone. The chain links TRBV14 to TRBJ2-7; either TRBD1 or TRBD2 may supply D (5 bases each). Trimming removed 1 base from V and 3 bases from J, with 7 bases in between. The CDR3 is 13 residues long. CDR1 SGHDN and CDR2 FVKESK come from the germline V gene. The CDR3 region has the DNA TGTGCCAGCAGCCAAGTGGGACGCTACGAGCAGTACTTC. It is translated as CASSQVGRYEQYF.

J is TRBJ2-4 and V is TRBV5-1; weak D call: TRBD2 (5 bases). From germline, CDR1 is SGHRS and CDR2 YFSETQ. The V end was cut by 5 bases, the J end by 3 bases, with 18 bases between. The CDR3 has 16 residues. In DNA form, the CDR3 reads TGCGCCAGCAGTTCTGCCCCCGGAGCGGACAAAAACATTCAGTACTTC. It encodes CASSSAPGADKNIQYF.

The chain uses TRBV6-1 and TRBJ1-2; 8 nucleotides align to TRBD1. This CDR3 is built from 14 residues. V gave up 3 bases and J gave up 9 bases; unmatched junction bases: 9. Germline CDR1 MNHNS, CDR2 SASEGT. As DNA, the CDR3 is TGTGCCAGCAGTGATGAGACAGGGGTCGATAGCTACACCTTC. Its translation is CASSDETGVDSYTF.

V is TRBV18 and J is TRBJ1-2; perhaps TRBD1 as D (5 bases). V was pared by 3 bases and J by 6 bases, with 11 bases between. The CDR3 totals 13 residues. Germline V gene lookup returns CDR1 KGHSH and CDR2 LQKENI. This CDR3 reads CASSPRIGDGYTF. In DNA, the CDR3 is TGTGCCAGCTCACCGCGGATAGGGGATGGCTACACCTTC. Combining the CDR3 with reference TRBV18 and TRBJ1-2 gives the whole variable domain NAGVMQNPRHLVRRRGQEARLRCSPMKGHSHVYWYRQLPEEGLKFMVYLQKENIIDESGMPKERFSAEFPKEGPSILRIQQVVRGDSAAYFCASSPRIGDGYTFGSGTRLTVV.

CDR3: CASSPQVSLAKNIQYF. The CDR3 coding sequence is TGTGCCAGCAGCCCCCAGGTGTCCTTAGCCAAAAACATTCAGTACTTC. The chain joins TRBV28 to TRBJ2-4; D unclear. With 6 bases removed from V and 0 bases from J, the gap between germline ends came to 15 bases. CDR1 and CDR2 from the germline V gene are MDHEN and SYDVKM. The CDR3 covers 16 residues.

Worth noting for this clone: Since a far larger clone is one base different, this is likely a read error. The chain joins TRBV7-9 to TRBJ1-2; D uncertain. The CDR3 contains 14 residues. CDR1 is SEHNR and CDR2 is FQNEAQ in the germline V gene (reference sequence). The CDR3 loop is CAGSHAVSNYGYTF. Written as DNA, the CDR3 is TGTGCCGGCAGCCACGCCGTTTCTAACTATGGCTACACCTTC.

This sequence joins TRBV18 and TRBJ1-2, with unresolved D. The CDR3 consists of 15 residues. Trimming took 6 bases from V and 2 from J, leaving 16 bases between them. CDR1 KGHSH and CDR2 LQKENI come from the germline V gene. CDR3 bases: TGTGCCAGCTCCCCAACCGACGACCTAAACTATGGCTACACCTTC. This encodes CASSPTDDLNYGYTF.

The CDR3: CASSFIFPGRPRSYEQYF. The DNA for the CDR3 is TGTGCCAGCAGTTTTATATTCCCCGGGCGGCCCCGCTCCTACGAGCAGTACTTC. The genes are TRBV28 and TRBJ2-5; the D is unclear. TRBJ2-7 explains the end of the DNA better; the J call may be wrong. This CDR3 is 18 amino acids long. Germline-derived CDR1 and CDR2 are MDHEN and SYDVKM.

As regards this clone: Other DNA sequences from this sample encode an identical CDR3 as well. This chain joins TRBV6-5 and TRBJ2-5; D gene ambiguous. This CDR3 is 12 amino acids long. The germline V gene encodes CDR1 MNHEY and CDR2 SVGAGI. V was shortened by 0 bases and J by 5 bases, with 4 bases between the two germline ends. The CDR3 protein is CASSYSRETQYF. CDR3 DNA sequence: TGTGCCAGCAGTTACTCTCGGGAGACCCAGTACTTC.

CDR3 bases: TGTGCCAGCACGCCGGGGACAGGGGCCTACGAGCAGTACTTC. Translating it yields CASTPGTGAYEQYF. The rearrangement links TRBV28 to TRBJ2-7, with 10 bases fitting TRBD1. Germline V gene lookup returns CDR1 MDHEN and CDR2 SYDVKM. The CDR3 has 14 residues. With 7 bases clipped from V and 2 bases from J, the junction kept 5 bases outside the gene matches.

This clone was detected once. This chain joins TRBV11-3 and TRBJ1-5; TRBD1 agrees at 8 bases. Germline CDR1 is SGHNT and CDR2 is YENEEA. The ends lost 1 base at V and 0 bases at J; junction bases unmatched: 5. The CDR3 is 17 residues long. The DNA of the CDR3 is TGTGCCAGCAGCTTAGTAGCAGGGGGCAGTAGCAATCAGCCCCAGCATTTT. The encoded protein is CASSLVAGGSSNQPQHF. Using reference TRBV11-3 and TRBJ1-5 for the parts outside the CDR3, the full variable domain is EAGVVQSPRYKIIEKKQPVAFWCNPISGHNTLYWYLQNLGQGPELLIRYENEEAVDDSQLPKDRFSAERLKGVDSTLKIQPAELGDSAVYLCASSLVAGGSSNQPQHFGDGTRLSIL.

This chain connects TRBV5-1 to TRBJ1-3, with TRBD1 matching over 7 bases. With V trimmed by 3 bases and J by 4 bases, 7 bases remained unmatched. The CDR3 loop spans 15 amino acids. Germline V gene sequence: CDR1 SGHRS, CDR2 YFSETQ. The CDR3 DNA reads as TGCGCCAGCAGCTACGGACAGGCGCAGGGAAACACCATATATTTT. Protein product: CASSYGQAQGNTIYF.

J is TRBJ1-5 and V is TRBV15, with 12 nucleotides matching TRBD1. The J segment lost 7 bases and the V segment lost 1 base, leaving 8 bases of the junction unmatched. From germline, CDR1 is LNHNV and CDR2 YYDKDF (reference sequence). The CDR3 spans 17 residues. The CDR3 DNA reads TGTGCCACCAGCAGAGGGCGGGGGACAGGGGGCCCCCAGCCCCAGCATTTT. It translates to CATSRGRGTGGPQPQHF.

The chain links TRBV5-1 to TRBJ2-5; the D gene is possibly TRBD2 (6 bases). The CDR3 sequence is 14 residues long. The germline gives CDR1 SGHRS, CDR2 YFSETQ. V was trimmed by 5 bases and J by 1 base, leaving 12 bases between them. In DNA form, the CDR3 reads TGCGCCAGCAGTTTTTTTAGCGGCCAAGAGACCCAGTACTTC. Translating gives CASSFFSGQETQYF. The complete variable domain, with remaining parts taken from reference TRBV5-1 and TRBJ2-5, reads KAGVTQTPRYLIKTRGQQVTLSCSPISGHRSVSWYQQTPGQGLQFLFEYFSETQRNKGNFPGRFSGRQFSNSRSEMNVSTLELGDSALYLCASSFFSGQETQYFGPGTRLLVL.

Note on this clone: At one end the junction does not follow the germline gene, possibly because of a read error. The chain uses TRBV7-9 and TRBJ2-2; D is perhaps TRBD1 or TRBD2 (5 bases each). CDR1 is SEHNR and CDR2 is FQNEAQ in the germline V gene (reference sequence). The CDR3 has 14 residues. This chain's CDR3 is CASSQDYRPGELFF. Here the CDR3 DNA reads TGCGCCAGCAGCCAAGACTACAGGCCCGGGGAGCTGTTTTTT.

DNA for the CDR3: TGTGCCAGCAGCGCGTTCCCGGGACAGGGTGTCACAGATACGCAGTATTTT. Residues: CASSAFPGQGVTDTQYF. This chain joins TRBV9 and TRBJ2-3, with 9 bases aligning to TRBD1. CDR3 length equals 17 residues. Germline lookup yields CDR1 SGDLS and CDR2 YYNGEE. The trim removed 3 bases at V and 2 bases at J, leaving 10 bases unmatched. Filled out from reference TRBV9 and TRBJ2-3, the complete variable domain reads DSGVTQTPKHLITATGQRVTLRCSPRSGDLSVYWYQQSLDQGLQFLIQYYNGEERAKGNILERFSAQQFPDLHSELNLSSLELGDSALYFCASSAFPGQGVTDTQYFGPGTRLTVL.

On this clone: This could be a read error, since a much larger clone is one nucleotide away. This rearrangement joins TRBV6-1 to TRBJ2-5, with D perhaps TRBD2 (6 bases). The CDR3 totals 15 residues. Germline V gene sequence: CDR1 MNHNS, CDR2 SASEGT. The DNA of the CDR3 is TGTGCCAGCAGTCCGAGGGAGGCAGGTAAAGAGACCCGGTACTTC. The encoded protein is CASSPREAGKETRYF.

This chain connects TRBV19 to TRBJ1-5; the D is unclear. V was shortened by 6 bases and J by 3 bases, with 6 bases between the two germline ends. The CDR3 is 12 residues long. Germline lookup yields CDR1 LNHDA and CDR2 SQIVND (reference sequence). DNA for the CDR3: TGTGCCAGTAGCCAACTCAATCAGCCCCAGCATTTT. Amino acids: CASSQLNQPQHF.

The chain joins TRBV19 to TRBJ2-7, with TRBD2 matching 13 bases. The CDR3 is 16 amino acids. Germline V gives CDR1 LNHDA, CDR2 SQIVND (reference sequence). J lost 6 bases, V lost 4 bases, and 9 bases had no gene match. CDR3 DNA: TGTGCCAGTAGTACTCGACTAGCGGGAGGATCGGGCGAGCAGTACTTC. It yields the protein CASSTRLAGGSGEQYF.

The chain is built from TRBV7-6 and TRBJ2-7; TRBD2 matches at 8 bases. V gave up 2 bases and J gave up 5 bases; unmatched junction bases: 2. The CDR3 has 13 amino acids. Germline V gene sequence: CDR1 SGHVS, CDR2 FNYEAQ. In DNA, the CDR3 is TGTGCCAGCAGCTTAAAAGCGGGGGACGAGCAGTACTTC. As protein: CASSLKAGDEQYF.

The chain joins TRBV4-3 to TRBJ2-1, with 12 nucleotides matching TRBD2. Germline V gene data show CDR1 as LGHNA and CDR2 as YSLEER. The CDR3 is made up of 17 amino acids. V shed 3 bases, J shed 4 bases, and the junction held 7 bases outside the gene matches. CDR3 bases: TGCGCCAGCAGCCACCCGACTAGCGGGAGCCGGTACAATGAGCAGTTCTTC. Protein sequence: CASSHPTSGSRYNEQFF.